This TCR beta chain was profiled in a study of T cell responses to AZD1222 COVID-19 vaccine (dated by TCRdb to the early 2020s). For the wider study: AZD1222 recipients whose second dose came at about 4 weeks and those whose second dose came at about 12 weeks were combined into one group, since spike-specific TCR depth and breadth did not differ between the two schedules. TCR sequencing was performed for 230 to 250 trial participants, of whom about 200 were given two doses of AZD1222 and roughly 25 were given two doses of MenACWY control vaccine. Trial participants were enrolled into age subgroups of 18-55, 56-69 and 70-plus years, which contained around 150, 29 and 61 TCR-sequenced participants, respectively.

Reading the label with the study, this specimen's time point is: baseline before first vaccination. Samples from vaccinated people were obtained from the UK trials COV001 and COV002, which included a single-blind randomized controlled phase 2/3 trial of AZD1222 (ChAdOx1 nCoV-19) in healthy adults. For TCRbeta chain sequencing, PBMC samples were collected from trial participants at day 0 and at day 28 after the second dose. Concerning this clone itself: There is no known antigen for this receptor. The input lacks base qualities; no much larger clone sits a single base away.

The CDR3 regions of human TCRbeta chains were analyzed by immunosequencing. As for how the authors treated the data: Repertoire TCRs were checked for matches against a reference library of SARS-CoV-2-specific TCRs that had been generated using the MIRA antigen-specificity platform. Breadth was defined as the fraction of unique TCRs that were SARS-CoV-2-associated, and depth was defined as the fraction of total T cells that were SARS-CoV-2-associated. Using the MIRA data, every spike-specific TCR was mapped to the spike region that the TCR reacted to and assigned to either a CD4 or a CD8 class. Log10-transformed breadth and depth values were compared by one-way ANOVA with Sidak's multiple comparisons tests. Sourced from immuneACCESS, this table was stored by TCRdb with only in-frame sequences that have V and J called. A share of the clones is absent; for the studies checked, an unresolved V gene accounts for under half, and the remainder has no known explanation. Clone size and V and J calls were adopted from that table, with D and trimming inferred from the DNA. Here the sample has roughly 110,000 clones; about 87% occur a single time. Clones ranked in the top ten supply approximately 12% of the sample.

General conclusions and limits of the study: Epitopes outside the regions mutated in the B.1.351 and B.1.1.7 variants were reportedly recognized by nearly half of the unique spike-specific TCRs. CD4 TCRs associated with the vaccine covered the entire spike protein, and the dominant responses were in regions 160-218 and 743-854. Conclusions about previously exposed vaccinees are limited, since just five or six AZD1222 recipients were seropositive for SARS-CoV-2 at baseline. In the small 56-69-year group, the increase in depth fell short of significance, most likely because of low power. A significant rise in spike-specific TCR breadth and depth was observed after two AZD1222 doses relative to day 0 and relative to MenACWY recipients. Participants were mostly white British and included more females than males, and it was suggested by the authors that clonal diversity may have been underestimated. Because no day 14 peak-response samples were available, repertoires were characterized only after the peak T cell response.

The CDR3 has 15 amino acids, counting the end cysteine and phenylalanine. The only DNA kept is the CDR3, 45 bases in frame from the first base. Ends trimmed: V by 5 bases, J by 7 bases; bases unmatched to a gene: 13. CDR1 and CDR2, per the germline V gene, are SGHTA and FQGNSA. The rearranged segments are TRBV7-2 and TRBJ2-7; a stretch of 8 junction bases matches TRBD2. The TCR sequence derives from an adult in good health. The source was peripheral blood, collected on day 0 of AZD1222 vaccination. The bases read TGTGCCAGCAGCCCAAGCGGGAGAGGTTTGGGGGAGCAGTACTTC. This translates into CASSPSGRGLGEQYF.